This passage covers 18 T cell receptor beta chains from one sample sequenced in a study of radiotherapy plus CTLA-4 blockade in lung cancer. Generated by immunoSEQ multiplex PCR, the TCRdb table keeps only in-frame clones and is missing some. The sample records fewer than 100,000 clones, roughly 80% being singletons. Sequences were derived from peripheral blood, sampled from a patient treated with radiotherapy plus ipilimumab. Receptor source: a human donor with non-small cell lung cancer who had stable disease on radiotherapy plus ipilimumab.

The chain is built from TRBV5-4 and TRBJ2-1; 8 bases map to TRBD2. With 0 bases clipped from V and 5 bases from J, the junction kept 1 base outside the gene matches. CDR3 length equals 14 residues. Germline CDR1 reads SGHNT; CDR2 reads YYREEE (reference sequence). The chain's CDR3 is CASSLAGGNNEQFF. Written as DNA, the CDR3 is TGTGCCAGCAGCTTGGCGGGAGGGAACAATGAGCAGTTCTTC.

The sample holds one count of this clone. The chain joins TRBV18 to TRBJ1-1; D unclear. The germline V and J ends were trimmed by 6 bases and 6 bases, with 14 bases remaining between them. CDR3 size: 13 residues. The germline V gene encodes CDR1 KGHSH and CDR2 LQKENI. In DNA, the CDR3 is TGTGCCAGCTCCCTAAAGGACGGCGCTGAAGCTTTCTTT. As protein: CASSLKDGAEAFF. Full variable domain (rest looked up from reference TRBV18 and TRBJ1-1): NAGVMQNPRHLVRRRGQEARLRCSPMKGHSHVYWYRQLPEEGLKFMVYLQKENIIDESGMPKERFSAEFPKEGPSILRIQQVVRGDSAAYFCASSLKDGAEAFFGQGTRLTVV.

This clone appeared a few times. Relative to the germline gene, one junction end is altered; a read error may explain this. The CDR3 loop is CASSIGQNLKTEAFF. CDR3 sequence (DNA): TGTGCCAGTAGTATCGGACAGAACCTGAAGACTGAAGCTTTCTTT. The chain is built from TRBV19 and TRBJ1-1, with D possibly matching TRBD1 (6 bases). The CDR3 has 15 amino acids. Per the germline V gene, CDR1 is LNHDA and CDR2 is SQIVND (reference sequence). The variable domain in full, completed from reference TRBV19 and TRBJ1-1, reads DGGITQSPKYLFRKEGQNVTLSCEQNLNHDAMYWYRQDPGQGLRLIYYSQIVNDFQKGDIAEGYSVSREKKESFPLTVTSAQKNPTAFYLCASSIGQNLKTEAFFGQGTRLTVV.

The chain links TRBV11-2 to TRBJ1-6, with D unclear. This CDR3 region has 15 residues. The V gene lost 5 bases and the J gene lost 2 bases, with 10 bases spanning the gap. Germline V gene data show CDR1 as SGHAT and CDR2 as FQNNGV. CDR3 bases: TGTGCCAGCAGCCCAACTACCACCTATAATTCACCCCTCCACTTT. It encodes CASSPTTTYNSPLHF.

The CDR3 here is CASRYRGGSPLHF. CDR3 DNA sequence: TGTGCCAGCAGGTACAGGGGGGGTTCACCCCTCCACTTT. The V and J genes are TRBV6-6 and TRBJ1-6; 8 nucleotides agree with TRBD1. The CDR3 sequence is 13 residues long. The V segment lost 6 bases and the J segment 9 bases; nucleotides outside the gene matches: 4. Germline loops: CDR1 MNHNY, CDR2 SVGAGI (reference sequence).

The chain uses TRBV5-4 and TRBJ2-5, with D unresolved. Germline CDR1 reads SGHNT; CDR2 reads YYREEE (reference sequence). The CDR3 length is 15 residues. The V gene lost 3 bases and the J gene lost 2 bases, with 14 bases spanning the gap. CDR3 nucleotide sequence: TGTGCCAGCAGCTCTTTGGGCGTATCTCAAGAGACCCAGTACTTC. It codes for CASSSLGVSQETQYF.

The J gene is TRBJ1-5, the V gene TRBV28, with 9 bases identical to TRBD1. V was pared by 0 bases and J by 2 bases, with 5 bases of the junction left unmatched. There are 17 residues in the CDR3. The germline CDR1 and CDR2 sequences are MDHEN and SYDVKM. DNA for the CDR3: TGTGCCAGCAGTTTATGGAAACAGGGGGCCGGCAATCAGCCCCAGCATTTT. It is translated as CASSLWKQGAGNQPQHF. The full variable domain, completed using reference TRBV28 and TRBJ1-5, is DVKVTQSSRYLVKRTGEKVFLECVQDMDHENMFWYRQDPGLGLRLIYFSYDVKMKEKGDIPEGYSVSREKKERFSLILESASTNQTSMYLCASSLWKQGAGNQPQHFGDGTRLSIL.

The V call is TRBV5-1, the J call TRBJ2-5; unclear D gene. V gave up 0 bases and J gave up 1 base, with 10 bases separating them. The CDR3 has 15 residues. Germline V gene sequence: CDR1 SGHRS, CDR2 YFSETQ. The CDR3 reads CASSLDSRAQETQYF. CDR3 nucleotide sequence: TGCGCCAGCAGCTTGGACAGCAGAGCCCAAGAGACCCAGTACTTC. The full variable domain, with the rest looked up from reference TRBV5-1 and TRBJ2-5, is KAGVTQTPRYLIKTRGQQVTLSCSPISGHRSVSWYQQTPGQGLQFLFEYFSETQRNKGNFPGRFSGRQFSNSRSEMNVSTLELGDSALYLCASSLDSRAQETQYFGPGTRLLVL.

There are a few counts of this clone. The genes are TRBV11-2 and TRBJ1-5, with D perhaps matching TRBD1 (6 bases). CDR3 length: 17 residues. V was pared by 1 base and J by 6 bases, with 19 bases between. The germline gives CDR1 SGHAT, CDR2 FQNNGV. The CDR3, as DNA: TGTGCCAGCAGCTTAGGGGGGGTAGGGGGTGGGGGTCAGCCCCAGCATTTT. Amino acid sequence: CASSLGGVGGGGQPQHF.

The V call is TRBV28, the J call TRBJ2-1; 7 nucleotides align to TRBD1. The CDR3 is 13 amino acids. After removal of 2 bases from V and 8 bases from J, the junction contained 3 bases not matched to a gene. The germline gives CDR1 MDHEN, CDR2 SYDVKM. As DNA, the CDR3 is TGTGCCAGCAGTTTAGACAGGGTCCATGAGCAGTTCTTC. As protein: CASSLDRVHEQFF.

The rearrangement links TRBV5-1 to TRBJ2-3; TRBD1 aligns across 7 bases. From germline, CDR1 is SGHRS and CDR2 YFSETQ. Trimming removed 7 bases from V and 1 base from J; junction bases left unmatched: 9. The CDR3 runs 15 residues. The CDR3 reads CASRAWDRRTDTQYF. As DNA, the CDR3 is TGCGCCAGCCGCGCCTGGGACAGACGCACAGATACGCAGTATTTT.

The chain is built from TRBV19 and TRBJ2-1; 7 bases match TRBD1. The CDR3 loop spans 13 amino acids. Per germline, CDR1 LNHDA and CDR2 SQIVND (reference sequence). J gave up 9 bases and V 6 bases, and 8 bases lay outside the gene matches. The CDR3 coding sequence is TGTGCCAGTAGCCCTGGGCCAGGGGGTGAGCAGTTCTTC. Translated, it gives CASSPGPGGEQFF. Full variable domain (missing parts from reference TRBV19 and TRBJ2-1): DGGITQSPKYLFRKEGQNVTLSCEQNLNHDAMYWYRQDPGQGLRLIYYSQIVNDFQKGDIAEGYSVSREKKESFPLTVTSAQKNPTAFYLCASSPGPGGEQFFGPGTRLTVL.

The chain couples TRBV6-6 to TRBJ1-5, with D possibly TRBD1 on 6 matching bases. Germline V CDR1 and CDR2: MNHNY, SVGAGI (reference sequence). The CDR3 contains 16 residues. Trimming removed 2 bases from V and 3 bases from J, with 14 bases in between. CDR3 sequence: CASSYTGPSYNQPQHF. The CDR3 DNA follows: TGTGCCAGCAGTTACACAGGGCCCTCCTACAATCAGCCCCAGCATTTT.

This clone was recorded only once. The chain employs TRBV18 and TRBJ2-4, with D tentatively TRBD2 (7 bases). The ends were cut back, 8 bases at V and 11 bases at J, with 16 bases in the middle. The CDR3 runs 12 residues. The germline gives CDR1 KGHSH, CDR2 LQKENI. The CDR3 region has the DNA TGTGCCAGCGGCGATAGGGGGGGGCTTCAGTACTTC. Its translation: CASGDRGGLQYF.

Here the CDR3 reads CASSLPRQGAETQYF. Written as DNA, the CDR3 is TGTGCCAGCAGTTTACCCCGACAGGGGGCGGAGACCCAGTACTTC. J is TRBJ2-5 and V is TRBV28; TRBD1 aligns across 10 bases. CDR1 and CDR2 from the germline V gene are MDHEN and SYDVKM. The J segment lost 5 bases and the V segment lost 2 bases, leaving 5 bases of the junction unmatched. The CDR3 covers 15 residues.

The CDR3 DNA sequence: TGCAGCGTTGAAGCGAGGGTAGGGACAGCGTTCAATGAGCAGTTCTTC. This sequence encodes CSVEARVGTAFNEQFF. The chain uses TRBV29-1 and TRBJ2-1; TRBD1 matches 7 bases. CDR3 length equals 16 residues. After removal of 1 base from V and 6 bases from J, the junction contained 12 bases not matched to a gene. In germline, CDR1 is SQVTM, CDR2 ANQGSEA.

The CDR3 nucleotides read TGCAGCGTTGAAAAAGTACAGGGGGGCACTGAAGCTTTCTTT. It specifies CSVEKVQGGTEAFF. This rearrangement joins TRBV29-1 to TRBJ1-1, with 8 bases lining up with TRBD1. Germline V lookup: CDR1 SQVTM, CDR2 ANQGSEA. CDR3 length: 14 amino acids. V lost 2 bases, J lost 4 bases, and 6 bases stayed unmatched. Drawing the rest from reference TRBV29-1 and TRBJ1-1, the complete variable domain is SAVISQKPSRDICQRGTSLTIQCQVDSQVTMMFWYRQQPGQSLTLIATANQGSEATYESGFVIDKFPISRPNLTFSTLTVSNMSPEDSSIYLCSVEKVQGGTEAFFGQGTRLTVV.

J is TRBJ1-2 and V is TRBV28; tentative D call: TRBD1 (5 bases). V lost 1 base and J lost 7, with 16 bases in between. Germline V gene data show CDR1 as MDHEN and CDR2 as SYDVKM. The length of the CDR3 is 15 residues. CDR3 DNA sequence: TGTGCCAGCAGTTTATCGGCAGGGATCTTAAGTGGCTACACCTTC. It encodes CASSLSAGILSGYTF.